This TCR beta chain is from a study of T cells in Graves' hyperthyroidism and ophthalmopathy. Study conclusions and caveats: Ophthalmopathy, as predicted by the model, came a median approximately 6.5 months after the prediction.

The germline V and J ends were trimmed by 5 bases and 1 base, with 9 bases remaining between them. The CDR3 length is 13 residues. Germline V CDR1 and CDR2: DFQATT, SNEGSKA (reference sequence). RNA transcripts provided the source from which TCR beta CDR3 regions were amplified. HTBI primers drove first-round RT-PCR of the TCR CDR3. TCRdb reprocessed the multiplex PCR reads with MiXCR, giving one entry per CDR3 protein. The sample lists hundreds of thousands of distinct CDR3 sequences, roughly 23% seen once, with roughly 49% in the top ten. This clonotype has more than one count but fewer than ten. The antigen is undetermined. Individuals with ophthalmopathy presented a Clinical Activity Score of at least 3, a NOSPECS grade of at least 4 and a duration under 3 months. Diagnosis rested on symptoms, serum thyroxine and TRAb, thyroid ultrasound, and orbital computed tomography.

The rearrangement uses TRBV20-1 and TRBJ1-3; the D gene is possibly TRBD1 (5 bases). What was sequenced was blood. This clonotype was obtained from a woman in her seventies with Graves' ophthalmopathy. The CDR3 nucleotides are TGCAGTGCTCGAAAGGGGTCTGGAAACACCATATATTTT. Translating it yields CSARKGSGNTIYF.